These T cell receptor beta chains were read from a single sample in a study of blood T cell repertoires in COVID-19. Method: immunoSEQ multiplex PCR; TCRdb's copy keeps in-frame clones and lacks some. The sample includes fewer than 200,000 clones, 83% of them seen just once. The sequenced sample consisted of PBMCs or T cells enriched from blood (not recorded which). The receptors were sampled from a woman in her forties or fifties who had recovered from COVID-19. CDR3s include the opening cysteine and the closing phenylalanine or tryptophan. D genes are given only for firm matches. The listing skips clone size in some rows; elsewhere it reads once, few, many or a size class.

CASSTFAGVSTNEKLFF,TGTGCCAGTAGTACCTTCGCGGGGGTATCTACTAATGAAAAACTGTTTTTT,TRBJ1-4,TRBV19,.,.
CASEDGAGSGGYTF,TGTGCCAGCGAAGATGGAGCAGGGTCTGGTGGCTACACCTTC,TRBJ1-2,TRBV28,.,.
CASSPQRGTEAFF,TGTGCCAGCAGCCCTCAAAGGGGCACTGAAGCTTTCTTT,TRBJ1-1,TRBV11-2,.,.
CASSLYPRTGPNQPQHF,TGTGCCAGCAGTTTGTACCCCCGGACAGGGCCAAATCAGCCCCAGCATTTT,TRBJ1-5,TRBV6-2/TRBV6-3,.,TRBD1
CAWRYGNTEAFF,TGTGCCTGGAGATACGGGAACACTGAAGCTTTCTTT,TRBJ1-1,TRBV30,few,.
CASSRQGTDTQYF,TGTGCCAGCAGTCGGCAGGGAACAGATACGCAGTATTTT,TRBJ2-3,TRBV14,few,.
CASSTTTQGYGTDTQYF,TGTGCCAGCAGCACAACGACACAGGGGTATGGCACAGATACGCAGTATTTT,TRBJ2-3,TRBV21-1,.,.
CASSVSGGDYNEQFF,TGTGCCAGCAGCGTTAGCGGGGGTGACTACAATGAGCAGTTCTTC,TRBJ2-1,TRBV6-5,many,TRBD2
CASSQEQSSNQPQHF,TGCGCCAGCAGCCAAGAACAATCTAGCAATCAGCCCCAGCATTTT,TRBJ1-5,TRBV4-1,.,.
CASSLWDRGSSPLHF,TGTGCCAGCAGTTTATGGGACAGGGGGTCGTCACCCCTCCACTTT,TRBJ1-6,TRBV28,.,TRBD1
CASNLMARANTEAFF,TGTGCCAGTAACCTAATGGCGCGGGCGAACACTGAAGCTTTCTTT,TRBJ1-1,TRBV19,.,.
CASSKPGLAGGLDTQYF,TGTGCCAGTAGCAAACCGGGACTAGCGGGGGGCCTCGATACGCAGTATTTT,TRBJ2-3,TRBV19,few,TRBD2
CASSLQPTPGQGRVAGYTF,TGCGCCAGCAGCCTACAGCCGACCCCGGGACAGGGGAGGGTTGCTGGCTACACCTTC,TRBJ1-2,TRBV4-1,.,TRBD1
CASSPDLKPGEKLFF,TGTGCCAGCAGCCCCGATCTGAAACCGGGTGAAAAACTGTTTTTT,TRBJ1-4,TRBV28,.,.
CASGAGRETQYF,TGCGCCAGCGGGGCCGGGAGGGAGACCCAGTACTTC,TRBJ2-5,TRBV10-2,.,TRBD2
CASSLKPSGGYQGTDTQYF,TGCGCCAGCAGCTTGAAGCCTAGCGGGGGGTACCAAGGAACAGATACGCAGTATTTT,TRBJ2-3,TRBV5-1,.,TRBD2
CAPSVRLNEQFF,TGCGCCCCCTCAGTCAGGCTTAATGAGCAGTTCTTC,TRBJ2-1,TRBV23-1,.,.